The clone carrying this TCR beta chain came up a few times. The CDR3 has 15 residues. Germline V lookup: CDR1 SGHRS, CDR2 YFSETQ. V was clipped by 0 bases and J by 9 bases; unmatched bases: 3. In the original workflow: Estimates of nucleated cell counts were drawn from the amplification of reference gene primers. Here immunoSEQ multiplex PCR was the method, and the copy in TCRdb shows in-frame clones only, minus some. That table supplies the V and J calls and clone size; D and trimming were determined from the DNA. The sample lists some 210,000 clones, 92% occurring once. The source of the sample is a study of blood T cell repertoires in COVID-19. Across the study: Samples taken during acute and convalescent COVID-19 were collected in the United States, Italy and Spain. T cells, B-cell-depleted T cells, or PBMCs supplied cDNA or gDNA.

The specimen was peripheral blood. The TCR comes from a man aged 30-40 years with acute or convalescent COVID-19. The chain uses TRBV5-1 and TRBJ2-1, with TRBD2 matching 13 bases. CDR3 sequence: CASSLELAGGGEQFF. As DNA, the CDR3 is TGCGCCAGCAGCTTGGAACTAGCGGGAGGGGGTGAGCAGTTCTTC. Based on the CDR3 plus reference TRBV5-1 and TRBJ2-1, the full variable domain is KAGVTQTPRYLIKTRGQQVTLSCSPISGHRSVSWYQQTPGQGLQFLFEYFSETQRNKGNFPGRFSGRQFSNSRSEMNVSTLELGDSALYLCASSLELAGGGEQFFGPGTRLTVL.